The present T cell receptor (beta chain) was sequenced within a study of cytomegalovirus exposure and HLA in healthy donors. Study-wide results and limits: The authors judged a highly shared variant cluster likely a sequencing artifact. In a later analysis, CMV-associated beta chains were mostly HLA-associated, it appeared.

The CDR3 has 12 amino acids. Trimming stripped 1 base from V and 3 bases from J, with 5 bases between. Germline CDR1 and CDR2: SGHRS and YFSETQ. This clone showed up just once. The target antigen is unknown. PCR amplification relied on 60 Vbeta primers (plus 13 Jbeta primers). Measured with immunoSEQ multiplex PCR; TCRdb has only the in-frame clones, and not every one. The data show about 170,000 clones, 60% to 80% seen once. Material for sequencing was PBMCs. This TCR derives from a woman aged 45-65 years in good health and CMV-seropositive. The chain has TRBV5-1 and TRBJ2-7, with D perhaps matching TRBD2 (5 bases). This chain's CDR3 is CASSLRDYEQYF. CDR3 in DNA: TGCGCCAGCAGCTTGCGGGACTACGAGCAGTACTTC.